Presented here are 14 T cell receptor beta chains from one specimen sequenced in a study of blood T cell repertoires in COVID-19. The method was immunoSEQ multiplex PCR; TCRdb's version includes in-frame clones alone and lacks a portion of them. The sample carries about 320,000 clones, around nine tenths recorded once. The sequencing sample was made of PBMCs or T cells enriched from blood (not recorded which). The receptors were sampled from a man aged 60 to 69 who had recovered from COVID-19.

V gene TRBV11-3 combines with J gene TRBJ2-3; 14 bases map to TRBD2. Germline V CDR1 and CDR2: SGHNT, YENEEA. The CDR3 has 15 residues. V shed 5 bases and J 9 bases; nucleotides not matched to a gene: 7. CDR3 residues: CASSPGLAGAETQYF. DNA of the CDR3: TGTGCCAGCAGCCCGGGACTAGCGGGAGCCGAAACGCAGTATTTT. Full variable domain (outside the CDR3, taken from reference TRBV11-3 and TRBJ2-3): EAGVVQSPRYKIIEKKQPVAFWCNPISGHNTLYWYLQNLGQGPELLIRYENEEAVDDSQLPKDRFSAERLKGVDSTLKIQPAELGDSAVYLCASSPGLAGAETQYFGPGTRLTVL.

The chain couples TRBV4-1 to TRBJ1-3; D not certain. The CDR3 loop spans 13 amino acids. The ends were cut back, 1 base at V and 8 bases at J, with 9 bases in the middle. Germline lookup yields CDR1 MGHRA and CDR2 YSYEKL. DNA of the CDR3: TGCGCCAGCAGCCAAGGGAATCGGGACACCATATATTTT. The encoded protein is CASSQGNRDTIYF.

V and J are TRBV11-2 and TRBJ1-1; D is unresolved. The V gene lost 7 bases and the J gene lost 1 base, with 13 bases spanning the gap. The CDR3 spans 14 residues. Germline V gene lookup returns CDR1 SGHAT and CDR2 FQNNGV. The CDR3 coding sequence is TGTGCCAGCACCCTTTTAGTCGGGAACACTGAAGCTTTCTTT. Its protein is CASTLLVGNTEAFF. Combining the CDR3 with reference TRBV11-2 and TRBJ1-1 gives the whole variable domain EAGVAQSPRYKIIEKRQSVAFWCNPISGHATLYWYQQILGQGPKLLIQFQNNGVVDDSQLPKDRFSAERLKGVDSTLKIQPAKLEDSAVYLCASTLLVGNTEAFFGQGTRLTVV.

V is TRBV5-4 and J is TRBJ2-4; perhaps TRBD2 as D (6 bases). The CDR3 loop spans 15 amino acids. V gave up 4 bases and J gave up 8 bases, with 19 bases separating them. The germline gives CDR1 SGHNT, CDR2 YYREEE (reference sequence). The CDR3 DNA reads as TGTGCCAGCAGCAAGCGGGTAGGAGGCACCGACATTCAGTACTTC. Encoded protein: CASSKRVGGTDIQYF.

This chain uses TRBV28 with TRBJ1-1; weak D call: TRBD1 (6 bases). There are 13 residues in the CDR3. Germline V gives CDR1 MDHEN, CDR2 SYDVKM. The V gene lost 2 bases and the J gene lost 8 bases, with 12 bases spanning the gap. CDR3: CASSLRGREEAFF. CDR3 sequence (DNA): TGTGCCAGCAGTTTACGGGGGCGGGAGGAAGCTTTCTTT.

The chain has TRBV9 and TRBJ1-5, with D possibly matching TRBD1 (5 bases). The germline CDR1 and CDR2 sequences are SGDLS and YYNGEE. The CDR3 covers 14 residues. The V and J ends lost 3 bases and 0 bases respectively, with 7 bases between them. This CDR3 is CASSEGNSNQPQHF. The DNA for the CDR3 is TGTGCCAGCAGCGAGGGGAATAGCAATCAGCCCCAGCATTTT.

In its sample, this clone was seen a few times. The rearrangement joins TRBV6-5 to TRBJ1-5; 9 bases map to TRBD1. The V gene's germline CDR1 is MNHEY and CDR2 SVGAGI. V lost 10 bases to trimming and J lost 7 bases; unmatched junction nucleotides: 14. The CDR3 sequence is 15 residues long. CDR3 coding DNA: TGTGCCACCCAACCTCCGGGACAGGGAGGGCAGCCCCAGCATTTT. Protein product: CATQPPGQGGQPQHF.

This chain joins TRBV5-1 and TRBJ2-7; D perhaps matches TRBD2 (5 bases). There are 12 residues in the CDR3. The ends were cut back, 4 bases at V and 7 bases at J, with 12 bases in the middle. CDR1 and CDR2 from the germline V gene are SGHRS and YFSETQ. The CDR3 sequence: CASSLGDREQYF. DNA of the CDR3: TGCGCCAGCAGCCTCGGGGATCGGGAGCAGTACTTC.

J is TRBJ2-3 and V is TRBV15; tentatively, D is TRBD2 (7 bases). Looked up from germline, CDR1 is LNHNV and CDR2 is YYDKDF (reference sequence). This CDR3 is built from 16 residues. The germline V and J ends were trimmed by 0 bases and 2 bases, with 12 bases remaining between them. CDR3 in amino acids: CATSRERGGFTDTQYF. The CDR3 coding sequence is TGTGCCACCAGCAGAGAGAGGGGGGGTTTCACAGATACGCAGTATTTT.

The V and J genes are TRBV4-3 and TRBJ2-2; TRBD1 agrees at 7 bases. Looked up from germline, CDR1 is LGHNA and CDR2 is YSLEER. This CDR3 spans 16 amino acids. The junction had 3 bases not matched to a gene; V was cut back by 0 bases and J by 2 bases. The CDR3 region is CASSQDPGGNTGELFF. CDR3 DNA: TGCGCCAGCAGCCAAGATCCAGGGGGAAACACCGGGGAGCTGTTTTTT.

V gene TRBV27 combines with J gene TRBJ2-1; possible D gene TRBD1, 5 bases. Looked up from germline, CDR1 is MNHEY and CDR2 is SMNVEV (reference sequence). The CDR3 contains 18 residues. Deletions cut 3 bases from V and 10 bases from J, with 28 bases between. DNA of the CDR3: TGTGCCAGCAGTTTCCTTCGTTATGGGGCTATAGGAGATGGGGAGCAGTTCTTC. Translated, it gives CASSFLRYGAIGDGEQFF.

The rearrangement uses TRBV15 and TRBJ1-4; D remains unclear. V was shortened by 5 bases and J by 8 bases, with 12 bases between the two germline ends. The CDR3 length is 13 residues. CDR1 is LNHNV, CDR2 YYDKDF, per germline (reference sequence). The CDR3 sequence is CATSPGGREKLFF. The CDR3 DNA reads as TGTGCCACCAGCCCGGGTGGAAGAGAAAAACTGTTTTTT.

The chain has TRBV5-6 and TRBJ2-3; TRBD1 might be the D (6 bases). Trimming left V 0 bases short and J 13 bases short, with 21 bases between. There are 15 residues in the CDR3. Germline values: CDR1 SGHDT, CDR2 YYEEEE. The CDR3, as DNA: TGTGCCAGCAGCTTGGGCCGCGGCGTAGGGACAAAAGAGTATTTT. Residues: CASSLGRGVGTKEYF.

V usage is TRBV19 and J usage is TRBJ1-6; D perhaps matches TRBD1 (5 bases). CDR1 is LNHDA, CDR2 SQIVND, per germline (reference sequence). The CDR3 runs 14 residues. With 2 bases removed from V and 3 bases from J, the gap between germline ends came to 5 bases. The CDR3 loop is CASSIQGYNSPLHF. CDR3 bases: TGTGCCAGTAGTATACAGGGCTATAATTCACCCCTCCACTTT.